These T cell receptor beta chains were read from a single sample in a study of cytomegalovirus exposure and HLA in healthy donors. Only in-frame clones appear in the TCRdb table, and some are missing; sequencing was by immunoSEQ multiplex PCR. The sample carries under 100,000 clones, over 9% recorded once. Sequenced: PBMCs. All receptors come from a man aged 55 to 69 in good health and CMV-seropositive. Each CDR3 is given with its conserved first and last residue.

j_gene,v_gene,CDR3aa
TRBJ2-2,TRBV7-9,CASSLRPSGGPNTGELFF
TRBJ1-2,TRBV11-2,CASSLLTYRTDGYTF
TRBJ2-7,TRBV5-1,CASSLPAGDSYEQYF
TRBJ2-2,TRBV28,CATRQGRGGELFF
TRBJ2-2,TRBV6-6,CASSVIREGTGELFF
TRBJ2-6,TRBV19,CASSSRGSSGANVLTF
TRBJ1-1,TRBV4-2,CASSQEIGLSTEAFF
TRBJ1-2,TRBV7-8,CASSQGQAYGYTF
TRBJ2-7,TRBV4-1,CASSQRLAGGTYEQYF
TRBJ2-3,TRBV27,CASSLGGGTQYF
TRBJ1-1,TRBV19,CASSRSGIDTEAFF
TRBJ1-1,TRBV10-2,CASNTGRVGTEAFF
TRBJ2-7,TRBV19,CASSTFFGPGNEQYF
TRBJ2-2,TRBV5-1,CASGGRAAATGELFF
TRBJ2-7,TRBV30,CAWSAGGTNEQYF
TRBJ1-5,TRBV28,CASSLVTGGSQPQHF
TRBJ2-5,TRBV11-2,CASSPGGGRETQYF
TRBJ1-1,TRBV5-6,CASSLGGRNTEAFF
TRBJ2-1,TRBV7-3,CASSLSTSGGRQFF
TRBJ1-2,TRBV6-5,CASSSLGGNYGYTF
TRBJ1-5,TRBV5-6,CASSFGGYNQPQHF
TRBJ1-1,TRBV28,CASRPGTQNTEAFF
TRBJ1-3,TRBV7-2,CASSPRTGSAGGNTIYF
TRBJ2-4,TRBV27,CASNPPGQRAKNIQYF
TRBJ2-3,TRBV9,CASSVVEDTQYF
TRBJ1-3,TRBV7-9,CASSSPGAGNTIYF
TRBJ2-7,TRBV5-1,CASSLALDSYEQYF
TRBJ2-1,TRBV11-3,CASSPEGANEQFF
TRBJ2-1,TRBV6-5,CASSPPSGSVNEQFF
TRBJ2-3,TRBV28,CASRWGGYRVGTDTQYF
TRBJ1-1,TRBV28,CASSPGQINTEAFF
TRBJ1-1,TRBV7-9,CASSPRTANTEAFF
TRBJ2-7,TRBV30,CAWSHGYEQYF
TRBJ2-1,TRBV7-9,CASSFRGGGEVDEQFF
TRBJ2-3,TRBV25-1,CASSDRADTQYF
TRBJ2-1,TRBV19,CASSAQVGRNNEQFF
TRBJ2-7,TRBV19,CASSMISANEQYF
TRBJ1-3,TRBV6-1,CASSEEPGNTIYF
TRBJ1-2,TRBV18,CASSPRGGSDYGYTF
TRBJ1-2,TRBV19,CASTMAGGGGYTF
TRBJ2-3,TRBV19,CASSTATSGSDTQYF
TRBJ2-3,TRBV29-1,CSVEKWQGGTDTQYF
TRBJ2-2,TRBV27,CASSFGSPGGNTGELFF
TRBJ1-6,TRBV5-6,CASSPGQGVSPLHF
TRBJ1-1,TRBV2,CASSRQGETEAFF
TRBJ1-2,TRBV28,CASSPGPSNYGYTF
TRBJ2-3,TRBV19,CASSILRADTQYF
TRBJ1-5,TRBV28,CASTRPEAQHF
TRBJ2-1,TRBV2,CASTGQGAYNEQFF
TRBJ2-6,TRBV25-1,CASSGTTGGFSGANVLTF
TRBJ1-1,TRBV2,CASTKTGMNTEAFF
TRBJ2-4,TRBV5-1,CASSLGVGNIQYF
TRBJ2-3,TRBV11-3,CASSYDGATQYF
TRBJ2-5,TRBV2,CARASTTGTQYF
TRBJ2-1,TRBV5-1,CASSLGVQGRDEQFF